This T cell receptor beta chain stems from a study of T cells in Graves' hyperthyroidism and ophthalmopathy. This clonotype was detected many times. Its matching antigen is unknown. The source material, RNA transcripts, was used to amplify TCR beta CDR3 regions. A set of HTBI primers served as the primers for a first-round RT-PCR of the TCR CDR3. TCRdb redid the calling of the multiplex PCR reads with MiXCR, one entry per CDR3 protein. The sample has about 400,000 distinct CDR3 sequences, 15% to 19% seen once. Study outcomes and limitations: Blood held most thyroid clonotypes expanded above 0.001 frequency.

The hyperthyroidism was newly diagnosed and had lasted under 2 months; the patients were aged 18 to 65. This blood was taken when hyperthyroidism was first diagnosed, before any ophthalmopathy symptoms existed. CDR3 length equals 16 residues. Per the germline V gene, CDR1 is SGHTA and CDR2 is FQGNSA. V dropped 2 bases and J dropped 2 bases, with 13 bases sitting between them. The sequenced sample consisted of blood. This TCR was recovered from a woman under 30 with Graves' hyperthyroidism that later progressed to Graves' ophthalmopathy. The V and J genes are TRBV7-2 and TRBJ1-5, with D unresolved. In DNA form, the CDR3 reads TGTGCCAGCAGCTTATTTGGAGTCGTTGGCAATCAGCCCCAGCATTTT. This sequence encodes CASSLFGVVGNQPQHF.